The 19 T cell receptor beta chains given below trace back to one sample, sequenced in a study of blood T cell repertoires in COVID-19. The protocol was immunoSEQ multiplex PCR, while the TCRdb copy is restricted to in-frame clones and leaves out a portion. The sample has about 210,000 clones, around 81% seen once. Sequenced sample: PBMCs or T cells enriched from blood (not recorded which). The origin of the receptors is a woman aged 45-60 years with acute COVID-19.

The rearrangement links TRBV10-3 to TRBJ2-3; tentative D call: TRBD2 (5 bases). CDR3 length: 15 amino acids. V was shortened by 4 bases and J by 0 bases, with 11 bases between the two germline ends. From germline, CDR1 is ENHRY and CDR2 SYGVKD. CDR3 residues: CAISGGWSSTDTQYF. For the CDR3, the DNA is TGTGCCATCAGTGGAGGGTGGTCTAGCACAGATACGCAGTATTTT.

V usage is TRBV10-3 and J usage is TRBJ1-2, with D perhaps TRBD1 (6 bases). The V end lost 7 bases, the J end lost 4 bases, and 13 bases lay between the germline ends. The CDR3 extends over 13 amino acids. Germline CDR1 ENHRY, CDR2 SYGVKD. CDR3 bases: TGTGCCATCACCACAGGGCCGGCCTATGGCTACACCTTC. Protein product: CAITTGPAYGYTF.

The CDR3 reads CASSPQQAGGSTGELFF. The CDR3 DNA is TGTGCCAGCTCACCACAGCAGGCGGGAGGCTCCACCGGGGAGCTGTTTTTT. The chain carries TRBV18 and TRBJ2-2; 8 nucleotides line up with TRBD2. The CDR3 runs to 17 residues. Germline loops: CDR1 KGHSH, CDR2 LQKENI. Losses at the gene ends were 1 base for V and 4 bases for J; bases not matched to a gene: 8.

This clone came up once. The chain has TRBV18 and TRBJ2-7; TRBD2 agrees at 10 bases. In germline, CDR1 is KGHSH, CDR2 LQKENI. The V segment lost 5 bases and the J segment 2 bases; nucleotides outside the gene matches: 9. The CDR3 loop spans 16 amino acids. The CDR3 sequence: CASSMRTSGNPYEQYF. The CDR3 DNA is TGTGCCAGCTCAATGCGTACTAGCGGGAATCCCTACGAGCAGTACTTC.

The V gene is TRBV28, the J gene TRBJ1-4; TRBD1 is a possible D gene (5 bases). Trimming left V 6 bases short and J 6 bases short, with 14 bases between. The CDR3 spans 14 residues. Per germline, CDR1 MDHEN and CDR2 SYDVKM. CDR3: CASSPGGEYEKLFF. DNA for the CDR3: TGTGCCAGCAGCCCAGGAGGGGAGTATGAAAAACTGTTTTTT. Full variable domain (remainder filled in from reference TRBV28 and TRBJ1-4): DVKVTQSSRYLVKRTGEKVFLECVQDMDHENMFWYRQDPGLGLRLIYFSYDVKMKEKGDIPEGYSVSREKKERFSLILESASTNQTSMYLCASSPGGEYEKLFFGSGTQLSVL.

The CDR3 bases are TGTGCCAGCAGACGAGACAGTGCTATGTCCTACGAGCAGTACTTC. Its protein is CASRRDSAMSYEQYF. The V call is TRBV11-1, the J call TRBJ2-7; a weak D match, TRBD1 (5 bases). The CDR3 has 15 amino acids. Germline CDR1 reads SGHAT; CDR2 reads FQDESV (reference sequence). The V and J ends lost 6 bases and 1 base respectively, with 16 bases between them.

This sequence joins TRBV9 and TRBJ2-2; 8 bases are shared with TRBD2. CDR3 size: 16 residues. V was clipped by 3 bases and J by 4 bases; unmatched bases: 8. Germline loops: CDR1 SGDLS, CDR2 YYNGEE. The CDR3: CASSGAGTSFTGELFF. The CDR3 DNA reads as TGTGCCAGCAGCGGTGCCGGGACTAGTTTCACCGGGGAGCTGTTTTTT.

The J gene is TRBJ2-3, the V gene TRBV6-4, with TRBD2 as a possible D gene (5 bases). Germline V gives CDR1 MRHNA, CDR2 SNTAGT. Trimming stripped 0 bases from V and 0 bases from J, with 7 bases between. The CDR3 is 15 amino acids. CDR3 region: CASSDSGLSTDTQYF. The CDR3 DNA reads TGTGCCAGCAGTGACTCCGGACTTAGCACAGATACGCAGTATTTT.

This clone was counted once. The chain recombines TRBV4-3 with TRBJ2-5, with 10 bases identical to TRBD2. Germline trimming cut 1 base from V and 5 bases from J; bases unmatched to any gene: 10. CDR1 and CDR2 (germline): LGHNA, YSLEER. This CDR3 region has 17 residues. The CDR3 nucleotides read TGCGCCAGCAGCCAAGCTGCGAGCGGGAGGGCTGGGGAGACCCAGTACTTC. Protein sequence: CASSQAASGRAGETQYF.

The chain joins TRBV7-9 to TRBJ2-3, with 14 bases aligning to TRBD2. The junction had 2 bases not matched to a gene; V was cut back by 1 base and J by 2 bases. CDR1 and CDR2 (germline): SEHNR, FQNEAQ (reference sequence). The CDR3 loop spans 17 amino acids. CDR3 loop: CASSLGLAGGPTDTQYF. For the CDR3, the DNA is TGTGCCAGCAGCTTAGGACTAGCGGGAGGGCCCACAGATACGCAGTATTTT. The variable domain in full, with the rest retrieved from reference TRBV7-9 and TRBJ2-3, is DTGVSQNPRHKITKRGQNVTFRCDPISEHNRLYWYRQTLGQGPEFLTYFQNEAQLEKSRLLSDRFSAERPKGSFSTLEIQRTEQGDSAMYLCASSLGLAGGPTDTQYFGPGTRLTVL.

This sequence joins TRBV18 and TRBJ2-3; 10 bases fit TRBD2. There are 16 residues in the CDR3. The V segment lost 3 bases and the J segment 5 bases; nucleotides outside the gene matches: 8. Germline values: CDR1 KGHSH, CDR2 LQKENI. CDR3 amino acids: CASSPNIAGGGDTQYF. CDR3 coding DNA: TGTGCCAGCTCACCTAACATAGCGGGGGGCGGAGATACGCAGTATTTT.

The chain employs TRBV6-5 and TRBJ1-1; a possible D gene is TRBD1 (6 bases). The germline V gene encodes CDR1 MNHEY and CDR2 SVGAGI. The CDR3 length is 14 residues. Between the trimmed V and J ends, which lost 5 bases and 1 base, there was a span of 11 bases. The CDR3 bases are TGTGCCAGCAGTCCCCTGGGACAGAACACTGAAGCTTTCTTT. It yields the protein CASSPLGQNTEAFF.

This clone came up once. This sample also contains other DNA sequences that code for the same CDR3. The chain employs TRBV5-6 and TRBJ2-7; D is possibly TRBD1 (6 bases). V dropped 2 bases and J dropped 5 bases, with 8 bases sitting between them. Per the germline V gene, CDR1 is SGHDT and CDR2 is YYEEEE. The CDR3 extends over 12 amino acids. The CDR3 region is CASSLQGDEQYF. In DNA form, the CDR3 reads TGTGCCAGCAGCTTACAGGGTGACGAGCAGTACTTC.

J is TRBJ1-2 and V is TRBV18; TRBD1 matches at 8 bases. The V gene end was trimmed by 0 bases and the J gene end by 6 bases; junction bases not matched to a gene: 9. The CDR3 is made up of 16 amino acids. Germline lookup yields CDR1 KGHSH and CDR2 LQKENI. The CDR3 loop reads CASSPPAGGRLDGYTF. The CDR3 DNA reads TGTGCCAGCTCACCACCTGCAGGGGGCCGATTGGATGGCTACACCTTC.

The V and J genes are TRBV4-2 and TRBJ2-7; TRBD2 aligns across 11 bases. The trim removed 4 bases at V and 12 bases at J, leaving 11 bases unmatched. Germline loops: CDR1 LGHNA, CDR2 YNFKEQ. There are 14 residues in the CDR3. The CDR3 sequence: CASSPAGTSGSRYF. CDR3 in DNA: TGTGCCAGCAGCCCTGCCGGGACTAGCGGCTCGCGGTACTTC.

This sequence joins TRBV7-9 and TRBJ1-5; no reliable D call. Trimming removed 5 bases from V and 4 bases from J, with 6 bases in between. Germline CDR1 and CDR2: SEHNR and FQNEAQ (reference sequence). The CDR3 runs to 12 residues. Written as DNA, the CDR3 is TGTGCCAGCAGCACCGGGAATCAGCCCCAGCATTTT. Translating gives CASSTGNQPQHF.

This clone showed up just once. This chain links TRBV11-2 with TRBJ1-1; 7 nucleotides agree with TRBD1. Trimming removed 1 base from V and 3 bases from J; junction bases left unmatched: 5. The germline V gene has CDR1 SGHAT and CDR2 FQNNGV. The CDR3 is 15 amino acids. The CDR3 DNA reads TGTGCCAGCAGCTTAGTACAGGGGCGAGACACTGAAGCTTTCTTT. Its translation: CASSLVQGRDTEAFF.

This clone appeared a few times. The chain is built from TRBV6-2 or TRBV6-3 and TRBJ2-7; 8 bases map to TRBD1. The CDR3 extends over 16 amino acids. Germline V lookup: CDR1 MNHEY, CDR2 SVGEGT. Unmatched junction bases numbered 11, after V lost 5 bases and J lost 2 bases. In nucleotides, the CDR3 is TGTGCCAGCAGTACGGCGGGACAGGTAGGGGCCTACGAGCAGTACTTC. It yields the protein CASSTAGQVGAYEQYF.

This rearrangement joins TRBV6-6 to TRBJ2-5; 9 bases fit TRBD1. Germline V gives CDR1 MNHNY, CDR2 SVGAGI (reference sequence). The CDR3 is made up of 15 amino acids. Trimming removed 2 bases from V and 4 bases from J; junction bases left unmatched: 5. The CDR3 sequence: CASSYDGTGRETQYF. In DNA, the CDR3 is TGTGCCAGCAGTTACGACGGGACAGGGAGAGAGACCCAGTACTTC.